This T cell receptor beta chain is from a study of CD8+ T cells in alopecia areata. The CDR3 sequence is 19 residues long. V shed 4 bases and J 4 bases; nucleotides not matched to a gene: 14. Germline V gene data show CDR1 as SGHTA and CDR2 as FQGNSA. RNA was extracted and reverse transcribed into cDNA as the sequencing template. TCRdb keeps only in-frame clones here, not all; method: immunoSEQ multiplex PCR. The sample records more than 7,000 clones, roughly 67% being singletons. This sample's treatment: oral pan-JAK inhibitor, 5-10 mg twice daily. Peripheral blood samples and lesional scalp punch biopsies were obtained from alopecia areata patients.

This sample comprised skin, obtained at week 4, from a patient treated with tofacitinib. The clonotype originates from a human donor with alopecia areata. The V call is TRBV7-2, the J call TRBJ2-3, with 13 bases aligning to TRBD2. CDR3 nucleotides: TGTGCCAGCAGCTATTGGACTAGCGGGAGTTTCTATAGCTCAGATACGCAGTATTTT. This encodes CASSYWTSGSFYSSDTQYF.